This is a list of T cell receptor beta chains from one sample in a study of T-cell reconstitution after alpha-beta-depleted transplantation in children. TCRdb ran MiXCR on the PCR reads and lists one entry per CDR3 protein. This sample has about 980,000 distinct CDR3 sequences, with under 30% found just once. The starting material was PBMCs, mostly from graft donor cells, obtained 360 days after TCRalphabeta/CD19-depleted stem cell transplant. Source of these receptors: a boy under three years old who had a stem cell transplant for SCID, so the T cells may come from the graft donor. CDR3s include the opening cysteine and the closing phenylalanine or tryptophan. The size field is filled for only some rows; it gives once, few, many or a size class.

length,J,V,size,CDR3
18,TRBJ2-2,TRBV5-1,NA,CASSLEPGGASNTGELFF
13,TRBJ1-2,TRBV28,few,CASSPARFLGYTF
16,TRBJ2-7,TRBV12-3/TRBV12-4,NA,CASSPRQTAESYEQYF
12,TRBJ2-4,TRBV29-1,NA,CSVEGQKNIQYF
14,TRBJ2-1,TRBV6-1,NA,CASTRGSGSHEQFF
13,TRBJ1-1,TRBV20-1,NA,CSARPAANTEAFF
13,TRBJ1-5,TRBV5-1,NA,CASSLDLNQPQHF
15,TRBJ1-5,TRBV15,NA,CATSRSVTSNQPQHF
14,TRBJ2-2,TRBV5-1,NA,CASSFRTLTGELFF
14,TRBJ2-5,TRBV10-1,NA,CASSESGRDGTQYF